These 27 T cell receptor beta chains came from one sample sequenced in a study of blood T cells in healthy people across ages. Through a sample-barcoded 5' primer and a J-beta primer mix, a second PCR was run for roughly 6 to 12 cycles. TCRdb recomputed calls from the 5' RACE reads with MiXCR, one row per CDR3 protein. The sample shows approximately 780,000 distinct CDR3 sequences, 25% to 30% of them seen only once. This same sample was also part of a study on T cells of mothers and their children.

Sequenced: blood. The receptors here all came from a boy between 10 and 17 years old in good health.

This clonotype was counted between two and nine times. This chain connects TRBV18 to TRBJ1-5; 9 bases align to TRBD1. CDR1 and CDR2 from the germline V gene are KGHSH and LQKENI. CDR3 length: 14 residues. With V trimmed by 2 bases and J by 5 bases, 1 base remained unmatched. The CDR3 protein is CASSPGQGHQPQHF. The DNA for the CDR3 is TGTGCCAGCTCACCAGGACAGGGGCATCAGCCCCAGCATTTT.

V gene TRBV28 combines with J gene TRBJ2-7; TRBD1 matches 7 bases. CDR1 is MDHEN and CDR2 is SYDVKM in the germline V gene. The V gene end was trimmed by 1 base and the J gene end by 0 bases; junction bases not matched to a gene: 18. The CDR3 is 20 amino acids. CDR3: CASSLSLGDDRVARSYEQYF. The CDR3 DNA is TGTGCCAGCAGTTTATCCCTCGGCGACGACAGGGTGGCCCGCTCCTACGAGCAGTACTTC.

The V and J genes are TRBV28 and TRBJ2-7; TRBD1 matches 7 bases. CDR3 length: 12 amino acids. Germline CDR1 reads MDHEN; CDR2 reads SYDVKM. V gave up 7 bases and J gave up 7 bases; unmatched junction bases: 7. The CDR3 bases are TGTGCCAGCACCAGGGGGACCTTTGAGCAGTACTTC. As protein: CASTRGTFEQYF.

This chain links TRBV5-1 with TRBJ1-1, with D hard to call. This CDR3 has 14 residues. V lost 1 base, J lost 1 base, and 8 bases lay in between. Germline V gene sequence: CDR1 SGHRS, CDR2 YFSETQ. Written as DNA, the CDR3 is TGCGCCAGCAGCTTGTACGAGGGGAACACTGAAGCTTTCTTT. It codes for CASSLYEGNTEAFF.

The gene calls are TRBV4-1 and TRBJ2-5; 7 positions match TRBD1. The CDR3 is 16 amino acids. The V gene's germline CDR1 is MGHRA and CDR2 YSYEKL. Trimming at V came to 1 base and at J to 0 bases, leaving 5 bases not matched to a gene. The DNA for the CDR3 is TGCGCCAGCAGCCAAGCACCGGGACAGTACCAAGAGACCCAGTACTTC. It specifies CASSQAPGQYQETQYF.

This clonotype has a handful of counts. The genes are TRBV12-3 or TRBV12-4 and TRBJ2-3; TRBD1 matches at 7 bases. V dropped 4 bases and J dropped 5; count of bases not matched to a gene: 12. This CDR3 contains 16 residues. CDR3 in amino acids: CASSSSGTVAGDTQYF. CDR3 in DNA: TGTGCCAGCAGTTCCTCCGGGACAGTGGCTGGAGATACGCAGTATTTT.

There are a few counts of this clonotype. J is TRBJ2-3 and V is TRBV12-3 or TRBV12-4; possibly TRBD1 or TRBD2 for D (5 bases each). The length of the CDR3 is 11 residues. Trimming stripped 7 bases from V and 8 bases from J, with 10 bases between. The CDR3 sequence is CASMTGRTQYF. Written as DNA, the CDR3 is TGTGCCAGCATGACGGGGCGTACGCAGTATTTT.

The CDR3 nucleotides read TGCAGTGCTAGGCCAGCGGGGGGGCGAGAGACCCAGTACTTC. It specifies CSARPAGGRETQYF. The rearrangement links TRBV20-1 to TRBJ2-5, with 10 bases lining up with TRBD2. V shed 3 bases and J 4 bases; nucleotides not matched to a gene: 5. Germline V gene sequence: CDR1 DFQATT, CDR2 SNEGSKA (reference sequence). The CDR3 is 14 amino acids.

The rearrangement uses TRBV29-1 and TRBJ2-7; D possibly corresponds to TRBD1 (6 bases). V was cut by 6 bases and J by 2 bases, with 14 bases left in between. The CDR3 is 13 amino acids. The germline gives CDR1 SQVTM, CDR2 ANQGSEA. CDR3 nucleotide sequence: TGCAGCGTCCCGGGACATCGACCCTACGAGCAGTACTTC. It specifies CSVPGHRPYEQYF.

The rearrangement links TRBV12-3 or TRBV12-4 to TRBJ1-1; unclear D gene. The V and J ends lost 7 bases and 3 bases respectively, with 9 bases between them. This CDR3 comprises 12 residues. The CDR3: CASTLPHTEAFF. The CDR3 DNA reads TGTGCCAGCACCTTGCCCCACACTGAAGCTTTCTTT.

The chain is built from TRBV20-1 and TRBJ1-2; no firm D call. Trimming removed 1 base from V and 5 bases from J, with 11 bases in between. Germline V CDR1 and CDR2: DFQATT, SNEGSKA (reference sequence). CDR3 size: 13 residues. The CDR3 DNA reads TGCAGTGCTAGAGTTCGGTCGGATTATGGCTACACCTTC. This translates into CSARVRSDYGYTF.

This chain joins TRBV12-3 or TRBV12-4 and TRBJ2-5; D not certain. This CDR3 comprises 16 residues. V gave up 3 bases and J gave up 1 base, with 15 bases separating them. Here the CDR3 DNA reads TGTGCCAGCAGTTTCCGGGTCCTCAAGGGCCAAGAGACCCAGTACTTC. This sequence encodes CASSFRVLKGQETQYF.

Written as DNA, the CDR3 is TGTGCCAGCAGCCCCACTTTAGCGGGGTCCCAAGGGAGGCAGTTCTTC. It encodes CASSPTLAGSQGRQFF. The chain recombines TRBV3-1 with TRBJ2-5; 8 positions agree with TRBD2. The J call may be wrong; the DNA end is better matched by TRBJ2-1. Germline CDR1 reads LGHDT; CDR2 reads YNNKEL (reference sequence). The CDR3 runs to 16 residues.

This clonotype was seen a handful of times. V usage is TRBV6-4 and J usage is TRBJ1-6; D is possibly TRBD1 (6 bases). Germline V gives CDR1 MRHNA, CDR2 SNTAGT. Trimming left V 7 bases short and J 0 bases short, with 19 bases between. The CDR3 runs 18 residues. The CDR3 nucleotides read TGTGCCAGCACGGTGCATGGGGGGCCGGACTCCTATAATTCACCCCTCCACTTT. This gives the protein CASTVHGGPDSYNSPLHF.

CDR3 sequence: CASSIGRGGYTF. CDR3 bases: TGTGCCAGCAGCATCGGTCGGGGGGGCTACACCTTC. This chain connects TRBV7-9 to TRBJ1-2; a weak D match, TRBD1 (5 bases). This CDR3 region has 12 residues. Between the trimmed V and J ends, which lost 5 bases and 8 bases, there was a span of 12 bases. Germline-derived CDR1 and CDR2 are SEHNR and FQNEAQ (reference sequence).

The chain employs TRBV7-8 and TRBJ2-5, with TRBD1 matching over 8 bases. Near its end, the DNA agrees better with TRBJ2-7, so the J call may be wrong. Germline V gives CDR1 SGHVS, CDR2 FQNEAQ. This CDR3 has 15 residues. This chain's CDR3 is CASSMRRGQGYEQYF. The CDR3 bases are TGTGCCAGCAGCATGCGCCGAGGACAGGGATACGAGCAGTACTTC.

This chain uses TRBV18 with TRBJ1-4, with D unresolved. Germline V gives CDR1 KGHSH, CDR2 LQKENI. This CDR3 has 15 residues. Trimming pared 6 bases from V and 3 bases from J, leaving 14 bases between. The CDR3 nucleotides read TGTGCCAGCTCCCCAGACCTAAGCGCTAATGAAAAACTGTTTTTT. Translation: CASSPDLSANEKLFF.

The V gene is TRBV5-1, the J gene TRBJ1-2; D is unresolved. Germline CDR1 SGHRS, CDR2 YFSETQ. The CDR3 spans 14 residues. The V gene lost 6 bases and the J gene lost 4 bases, with 16 bases spanning the gap. The CDR3 DNA sequence: TGCGCCAGCAAGGTGACACCCTCCTCCTATGGCTACACCTTC. It yields the protein CASKVTPSSYGYTF.

The CDR3 is CSVGDGFQETQYF. In DNA form, the CDR3 reads TGCAGCGTTGGGGACGGCTTCCAAGAGACCCAGTACTTC. The chain carries TRBV29-1 and TRBJ2-5; D could derive from TRBD1 or TRBD2 (5 bases each). V lost 4 bases and J 1 base, leaving 10 bases between the germline ends. This CDR3 region has 13 residues. CDR1 is SQVTM, CDR2 ANQGSEA, per germline.

The V call is TRBV6-5, the J call TRBJ2-3, with 9 bases identical to TRBD1. J lost 3 bases, V lost 2 bases, and 3 bases had no gene match. The CDR3 consists of 15 residues. Per the germline V gene, CDR1 is MNHEY and CDR2 is SVGAGI. In DNA, the CDR3 is TGTGCCAGCAGTTACGGACAGGGGCCGACAGATACGCAGTATTTT. This codes for CASSYGQGPTDTQYF.

This sequence joins TRBV30 and TRBJ2-2, with TRBD1 as a possible D gene (6 bases). V was shortened by 4 bases and J by 4 bases, with 13 bases between the two germline ends. The CDR3 extends over 14 amino acids. CDR1 is GTSNPN and CDR2 is SVGIG in the germline V gene (reference sequence). CDR3 DNA: TGTGCCTGGATAGGGGGAACAGGCACCGGGGAGCTGTTTTTT. The encoded protein is CAWIGGTGTGELFF.

CDR3 DNA: TGCAGTGCTCCCAGCGGGGCTAGCGGCTACAATGAGCAGTTCTTC. It is translated as CSAPSGASGYNEQFF. The rearrangement joins TRBV20-1 to TRBJ2-1, with 7 bases identical to TRBD2. CDR1 DFQATT and CDR2 SNEGSKA come from the germline V gene (reference sequence). Unmatched junction bases numbered 10, after V lost 5 bases and J lost 3 bases. This CDR3 is built from 15 residues.

Only a few counts were recorded for this clonotype. One end of the junction varies from germline; a read error may be responsible. The chain joins TRBV11-3 to TRBJ2-2; 8 bases align to TRBD2. The germline gives CDR1 SGHNT, CDR2 YENEEA. The CDR3 covers 14 residues. The CDR3 region has the DNA TGTGCCAACAGCCCGGGCGGGGGGACCGGGGAGCTGTTTTTT. This encodes CANSPGGGTGELFF.

The chain is built from TRBV6-5 and TRBJ1-4; D unresolved. Germline-derived CDR1 and CDR2 are MNHEY and SVGAGI. Deletions cut 5 bases from V and 8 bases from J, with 12 bases between. The CDR3 runs 13 residues. The CDR3 bases are TGTGCCAGCAGTCGCACCCGGGAAGAAAAACTGTTTTTT. Residues: CASSRTREEKLFF.

In this sample, this clonotype turned up a few times. The chain couples TRBV4-1 to TRBJ1-4, with D tentatively TRBD1 (5 bases). Germline CDR1 MGHRA, CDR2 YSYEKL. The CDR3 spans 17 residues. With 2 bases removed from V and 12 bases from J, the gap between germline ends came to 25 bases. The CDR3 nucleotides are TGCGCCAGCAGCCAACCGTCTAGTCGGACACGTCGTGTGGAACTGTTTTTT. Its translation: CASSQPSSRTRRVELFF.

The chain couples TRBV20-1 to TRBJ1-2; D is possibly TRBD1 (5 bases). CDR1 DFQATT and CDR2 SNEGSKA come from the germline V gene (reference sequence). V lost 5 bases and J lost 1, with 14 bases in between. The CDR3 is 14 residues long. CDR3 DNA: TGCAGTGCTGGACACGGGGCAATTAACTATGGCTACACCTTC. Its translation: CSAGHGAINYGYTF.

This rearrangement joins TRBV5-1 to TRBJ2-5; D ambiguous. This CDR3 region has 15 residues. The V gene's germline CDR1 is SGHRS and CDR2 YFSETQ. V was shortened by 2 bases and J by 1 base, with 12 bases between the two germline ends. CDR3 loop: CASSFGYSRQETQYF. CDR3 coding DNA: TGCGCCAGCAGCTTCGGTTATTCCCGCCAAGAGACCCAGTACTTC.